This section outlines one T cell receptor (beta chain) sequence together with its context. Its antigen remains unidentified. The data derive from a study of blood T cells in healthy people across ages. Germline V gene lookup returns CDR1 PRHDT and CDR2 FYEKMQ (reference sequence). V dropped 6 bases and J dropped 1; count of bases not matched to a gene: 10. The CDR3 has 16 amino acids. Through a sample-barcoded 5' primer and a J-beta primer mix, a second PCR was run for 7 to 11 cycles. TCRdb reprocessed the 5' RACE reads with MiXCR, giving one entry per CDR3 protein. This repertoire shows more than 900,000 distinct CDR3 sequences, less than 25% found once; its top ten account for less than 0.85%. Broader study findings: Roughly linear declines in TCR beta diversity per million T cells occurred with age.

Another study also made use of these data, one on T cells of mothers and their children. From that report: A few healthy Caucasian mothers gave samples, and so did their six children. In both related and unrelated pairs, TCR recombination output is shaped similarly by thymic selection.

The sample consisted of blood. The receptor comes from a girl aged 2 to 10 in good health. This sequence joins TRBV13 and TRBJ2-7, with 9 bases identical to TRBD2. CDR3 residues: CASSLGGSGRSYEQYF. In DNA, the CDR3 is TGTGCCAGCAGTTTGGGGGGAAGCGGGAGGTCCTACGAGCAGTACTTC.